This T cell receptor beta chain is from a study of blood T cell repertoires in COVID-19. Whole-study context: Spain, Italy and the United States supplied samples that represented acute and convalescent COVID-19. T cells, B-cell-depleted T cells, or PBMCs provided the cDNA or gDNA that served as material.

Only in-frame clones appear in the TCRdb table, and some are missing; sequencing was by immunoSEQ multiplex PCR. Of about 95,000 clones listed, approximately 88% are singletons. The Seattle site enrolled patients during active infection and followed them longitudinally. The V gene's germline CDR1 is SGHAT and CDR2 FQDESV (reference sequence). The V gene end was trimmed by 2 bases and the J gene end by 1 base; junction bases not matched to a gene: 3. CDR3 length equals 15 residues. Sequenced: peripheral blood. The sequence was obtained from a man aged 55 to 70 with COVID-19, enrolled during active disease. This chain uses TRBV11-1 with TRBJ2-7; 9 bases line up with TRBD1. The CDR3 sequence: CASSLRGQGSYEQYF. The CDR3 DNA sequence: TGTGCCAGCAGCTTAAGGGGACAGGGTTCCTACGAGCAGTACTTC. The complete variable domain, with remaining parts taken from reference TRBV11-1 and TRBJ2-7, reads EAEVAQSPRYKITEKSQAVAFWCDPISGHATLYWYRQILGQGPELLVQFQDESVVDDSQLPKDRFSAERLKGVDSTLKIQPAELGDSAMYLCASSLRGQGSYEQYFGPGTRLTVT.